Following are 16 T cell receptor beta chains from one sample sequenced in a study of shared clonotypes between healthy human individuals. Generated by immunoSEQ multiplex PCR, the TCRdb table keeps only in-frame clones and is missing some. The top ten clones hold about 1.5% of a sample with 950,000 to 1,100,000 clones, about three quarters of them seen once. The sample taken for sequencing was memory CD4+ T cells sorted from blood. Regarding subset: CD45RA-negative fraction. The source of these receptors is a young man in good health.

The sample holds a few counts of this clone. This chain connects TRBV29-1 to TRBJ1-1; perhaps TRBD1 as D (5 bases). CDR3 length: 14 amino acids. Trimming stripped 4 bases from V and 10 bases from J, with 22 bases between. Germline-derived CDR1 and CDR2 are SQVTM and ANQGSEA. The CDR3, as DNA: TGCAGCGTTGGCCCGGGCAGTGGGAGCGGGGGAGCTTTCTTT. Translating it yields CSVGPGSGSGGAFF.

The rearrangement joins TRBV2 to TRBJ2-3, with unresolved D. Germline V gene data show CDR1 as SNHLY and CDR2 as FYNNEI. V lost 7 bases, J lost 2 bases, and 4 bases lay in between. The CDR3 extends over 11 amino acids. This CDR3 is CASKITDTQYF. The CDR3 DNA is TGTGCCAGCAAAATCACAGATACGCAGTATTTT.

The chain employs TRBV30 and TRBJ1-2; D remains unclear. Trimming removed 4 bases at V and 4 bases at J, with 13 bases between. Germline V gene lookup returns CDR1 GTSNPN and CDR2 SVGIG (reference sequence). The CDR3 sequence is 13 residues long. The CDR3 DNA sequence: TGTGCCTGGACACAAGGCAGGATCTATGGCTACACCTTC. It translates to CAWTQGRIYGYTF.

The CDR3 protein is CASSYSGLGGDTQYF. DNA of the CDR3: TGTGCCAGTAGCTATTCGGGTCTTGGGGGAGATACGCAGTATTTT. This chain joins TRBV19 and TRBJ2-3, with D perhaps TRBD1 or TRBD2 (5 bases each). The ends were cut back, 6 bases at V and 5 bases at J, with 18 bases in the middle. CDR1 and CDR2 from the germline V gene are LNHDA and SQIVND (reference sequence). CDR3 length: 15 residues.

This clone showed up just a few times. This chain uses TRBV27 with TRBJ1-6; D possibly corresponds to TRBD1 (5 bases). This CDR3 has 17 residues. Germline V CDR1 and CDR2: MNHEY, SMNVEV (reference sequence). Deletions cut 8 bases from V and 6 bases from J, with 23 bases between. The CDR3 is CASGKPTGSGLNSPLHF. In DNA form, the CDR3 reads TGTGCCAGCGGAAAGCCTACCGGATCAGGGCTTAATTCACCCCTCCACTTT.

The rearrangement uses TRBV6-6 and TRBJ1-5; D is ambiguous. This CDR3 has 14 amino acids. The germline V gene has CDR1 MNHNY and CDR2 SVGAGI (reference sequence). Trimming removed 2 bases from V and 3 bases from J, with 8 bases in between. The chain's CDR3 is CASSYASSNQPQHF. In nucleotides, the CDR3 is TGTGCCAGCAGTTACGCCAGCTCCAATCAGCCCCAGCATTTT.

The J gene is TRBJ2-7, the V gene TRBV27; D unclear. Per the germline V gene, CDR1 is MNHEY and CDR2 is SMNVEV (reference sequence). The V gene lost 5 bases and the J gene lost 4 bases, with 12 bases spanning the gap. The CDR3 is 13 amino acids. CDR3 in amino acids: CASSQPPIYEQYF. The CDR3 DNA is TGTGCCAGCAGTCAACCTCCTATTTACGAGCAGTACTTC.

The V gene is TRBV2, the J gene TRBJ1-1, with 7 bases that match TRBD1. The CDR3 is made up of 13 amino acids. The germline V gene encodes CDR1 SNHLY and CDR2 FYNNEI. The ends lost 7 bases at V and 1 base at J; junction bases unmatched: 3. Here the CDR3 DNA reads TGTGCCAGCATGGGACAGACGAACACTGAAGCTTTCTTT. It yields the protein CASMGQTNTEAFF. The full variable domain, in which reference TRBV2 and TRBJ1-1 provide the parts outside the CDR3, is EPEVTQTPSHQVTQMGQEVILRCVPISNHLYFYWYRQILGQKVEFLVSFYNNEISEKSEIFDDQFSVERPDGSNFTLKIRSTKLEDSAMYFCASMGQTNTEAFFGQGTRLTVV.

The chain joins TRBV30 to TRBJ2-7, with D maybe TRBD1 (6 bases). Germline V lookup: CDR1 GTSNPN, CDR2 SVGIG (reference sequence). This CDR3 is 12 amino acids long. V was shortened by 3 bases and J by 3 bases, with 9 bases between the two germline ends. The CDR3 here is CAWSGQSYEQYF. The CDR3 DNA reads TGTGCCTGGAGCGGACAGAGCTACGAGCAGTACTTC.

V is TRBV19 and J is TRBJ1-2; 9 bases fit TRBD1. This CDR3 has 14 residues. V lost 4 bases to trimming and J lost 6 bases; unmatched junction nucleotides: 6. From germline, CDR1 is LNHDA and CDR2 SQIVND (reference sequence). The CDR3 DNA follows: TGTGCCAGTAGTAGGCGGGACAGGGATAATGGCTACACCTTC. Translation: CASSRRDRDNGYTF.

V gene TRBV5-1 combines with J gene TRBJ2-3; D is undetermined. Per the germline V gene, CDR1 is SGHRS and CDR2 is YFSETQ. This CDR3 is 14 amino acids long. V lost 1 base to trimming and J lost 3 bases, with 9 bases between them. The DNA of the CDR3 is TGCGCCAGCAGCTTGACTCGCGAAACAGATACGCAGTATTTT. Amino acid sequence: CASSLTRETDTQYF.

The CDR3 is CASIVAGSSYEQYF. The CDR3 coding sequence is TGTGCCAGCATTGTAGCGGGAAGCTCCTACGAGCAGTACTTC. The chain uses TRBV2 and TRBJ2-7; 8 nucleotides agree with TRBD2. The trim removed 7 bases at V and 0 bases at J, leaving 5 bases unmatched. The CDR3 has 14 amino acids. The germline V gene encodes CDR1 SNHLY and CDR2 FYNNEI.

The CDR3 coding sequence is TGTGCCAGCAGCTTGGGGACAGGGGTGGACGAGCAGTACTTC. Translation: CASSLGTGVDEQYF. The rearrangement uses TRBV7-9 and TRBJ2-7, with 10 bases lining up with TRBD1. From germline, CDR1 is SEHNR and CDR2 FQNEAQ (reference sequence). The CDR3 is made up of 14 amino acids. Germline trimming cut 3 bases from V and 5 bases from J; bases unmatched to any gene: 4.

V usage is TRBV18 and J usage is TRBJ2-7, with 7 nucleotides matching TRBD1. The V and J ends lost 0 bases and 6 bases, in that order; junction bases with no gene match: 8. This CDR3 is built from 15 residues. Germline V gene lookup returns CDR1 KGHSH and CDR2 LQKENI. DNA of the CDR3: TGTGCCAGCTCACCACCGGGGGCTTCAGGGGGCGAGCAGTACTTC. Protein sequence: CASSPPGASGGEQYF.

Details on this clone: Other DNA sequences in the same sample also yield this CDR3. The chain carries TRBV18 and TRBJ2-2; 8 bases map to TRBD2. Germline CDR1 is KGHSH and CDR2 is LQKENI. The CDR3 contains 14 residues. Trimming cost V 3 bases and J 4 bases; bases outside gene matches: 1. CDR3 sequence: CASSPAGGTGELFF. In DNA form, the CDR3 reads TGTGCCAGCTCACCTGCGGGGGGCACCGGGGAGCTGTTTTTT.

The V gene is TRBV28, the J gene TRBJ1-2, with D tentatively TRBD1 (5 bases). CDR1 MDHEN and CDR2 SYDVKM come from the germline V gene. V was clipped by 6 bases and J by 10 bases, with 24 bases between them. The CDR3 runs 15 residues. DNA for the CDR3: TGTGCCAGCAGGCGGGCGGGGACGGCAGAAAACTTCTACACCTTC. Protein: CASRRAGTAENFYTF.